This T cell receptor beta chain stems from a study of graft-versus-host responses after intestinal transplantation. As for the study in general: Among the recipients, transplants were multivisceral, liver-intestinal, or isolated intestinal. Anti-thymocyte globulin induction, then tacrolimus and steroids for around three years, went to all recipients. Findings and limits, study-wide: Detected in recipient marrow were GvH clones, some of which were first observed in ileum or blood. Some patients had graft-donor T cell macrochimerism, and their allografts showed high graft-versus-host to host-versus-graft clonal ratios.

Sequencing was performed with immunoSEQ multiplex PCR; in TCRdb, only in-frame clones are kept and a portion is missing. The table lists 80,000 to 100,000 clones, around 92% of them singletons. In the case of this clone: Its antigen is not known.

Germline values: CDR1 LNHNV, CDR2 YYDKDF (reference sequence). The CDR3 contains 15 residues. V shed 4 bases and J 3 bases; nucleotides not matched to a gene: 2. The sample in question was unstimulated CD8+ T cells sorted from spleen or lymph node cells, obtained before transplant. The receptor comes from a human donor who was the organ donor for an intestinal transplant. The chain is built from TRBV15 and TRBJ2-1; TRBD1 aligns across 11 bases. CDR3 DNA sequence: TGTGCCACCAGCACAGGGACAGGGGGCTACAATGAGCAGTTCTTC. Amino acid sequence: CATSTGTGGYNEQFF.